This is a list of T cell receptor beta chains from one sample in a study of control samples from healthy donors and cancer patients. Generated by immunoSEQ multiplex PCR, the TCRdb table keeps only in-frame clones and is missing some. The sample carries approximately 120,000 clones, 80% to 90% recorded once. Sequencing was performed on blood. These receptors were collected from a woman between 45 and 65 years old in good health. CDR3s include the opening cysteine and the closing phenylalanine or tryptophan. The D gene is left open where the match is weak. Rows may omit the clone size; those that give it use once, few, many or a size class.

J gene,D gene,clone size,V gene,CDR3 DNA,CDR3 protein
TRBJ2-3,.,.,TRBV7-2,TGTGCCAGCAGCTGGGACGGGAGTGGCACAGATACGCAGTATTTT,CASSWDGSGTDTQYF
TRBJ2-3,TRBD2,.,TRBV15,TGTGCCACCAGCAGAGGAAGTTTTAGGGCGGGAGGGAGCACAGATACGCAGTATTTT,CATSRGSFRAGGSTDTQYF
TRBJ2-7,TRBD2,.,TRBV2,TGTGCCAGCAGTGCAAGCGGGGAGACCTACGAGCAGTACTTC,CASSASGETYEQYF
TRBJ2-5,TRBD2,.,TRBV19,TGTGCCAGTAGTATATCGGCTAGCGGACCCCAAGAGACCCAGTACTTC,CASSISASGPQETQYF
TRBJ1-4,.,.,TRBV3-1/TRBV3-2,TGTGCCAGCAGCCTCAGGACGGTGGTCGGAACTAATGAAAAACTGTTTTTT,CASSLRTVVGTNEKLFF
TRBJ2-4,.,.,TRBV5-1,TGCGCCAGCAGCCTAGACACTCACATTCAGTACTTC,CASSLDTHIQYF
TRBJ1-1,.,.,TRBV6-1,TGTGCCAGCAGTGAAAGTGCGATCACTGAAGCTTTCTTT,CASSESAITEAFF
TRBJ2-7,.,once,TRBV19,TGTGCCAGTAGTATAGTCCAGGGCAATGAGCAGTACTTC,CASSIVQGNEQYF
TRBJ2-1,TRBD2,few,TRBV29-1,TGCAGCGTTGGGACTAGCGGGGTAAACAATGAGCAGTTCTTC,CSVGTSGVNNEQFF
TRBJ1-1,.,few,TRBV20-1,TGCAGTGCTAGGGGGAACACTGAAGCTTTCTTT,CSARGNTEAFF
TRBJ2-3,TRBD1,.,TRBV29-1,TGCAGCGCAGGACAGGTTATAGATACGCAGTATTTT,CSAGQVIDTQYF
TRBJ2-1,TRBD2,.,TRBV9,TGTGCCACTTTCCCTAGCGGGAGTACCAATGAGCAGTTCTTC,CATFPSGSTNEQFF
TRBJ1-5,.,.,TRBV5-1,TGCGCCAGCAGCTTGGATGGATGGCAGGACGGTCAGCCCCAGCATTTT,CASSLDGWQDGQPQHF
TRBJ2-3,TRBD2,once,TRBV29-1,TGCAGCGTTGAAGATCTGGGGCTAGCGGGAGGAGGGCGAGATACGCAGTATTTT,CSVEDLGLAGGGRDTQYF
TRBJ2-7,.,.,TRBV12-3/TRBV12-4,TGTGCCAGCAGACCCGGGGGCTACTACGAGCAGTACTTC,CASRPGGYYEQYF
TRBJ1-2,.,.,TRBV6-5,TGTGCCAGCAGGGGGAGCGGGGAGAACTATGGCTACACCTTC,CASRGSGENYGYTF
TRBJ2-3,.,.,TRBV6-5,TGTGCCAGCAGTTACTCGAAGGGGGCAGATACGCAGTATTTT,CASSYSKGADTQYF
TRBJ1-5,.,.,TRBV7-9,TGTGCCAGCAGCTTAGAAGGGAGAGGGGCTGGGCAGCCCCAGCATTTT,CASSLEGRGAGQPQHF
TRBJ2-1,.,.,TRBV27,TGTGCCAGCTCCCGGGGGAACTACAATGAGCAGTTCTTC,CASSRGNYNEQFF
TRBJ1-1,.,.,TRBV3-1/TRBV3-2,TGTGCCAGCAGCCCCATTAGGGGGGGAAGTGGTAACACTGAAGCTTTCTTT,CASSPIRGGSGNTEAFF
TRBJ1-6,.,.,TRBV5-1,TGCGCCAGCAGCCCCCGGCTTTCCTATAATTCACCCCTCCACTTT,CASSPRLSYNSPLHF
TRBJ1-2,.,.,TRBV28,TGTGCCAGCACCTCGGGGGCGAACTATGGCTACACCTTC,CASTSGANYGYTF
TRBJ1-5,.,.,TRBV19,TGTGCCAGTAGTATCAGGGTAAGGAGCAATCAGCCCCAGCATTTT,CASSIRVRSNQPQHF
TRBJ1-4,.,.,TRBV30,TGTGCCTGGAGTGACCGGACGTGGGGGGAAAAACTGTTTTTT,CAWSDRTWGEKLFF
TRBJ2-1,TRBD2,.,TRBV6-5,TGTGCCAGCAGGAACGGCGGGGGGGCTAGGAATGAGCAGTTCTTC,CASRNGGGARNEQFF
TRBJ1-1,.,.,TRBV4-1,TGCGCCAGCAGCCAAGGGGAATGGCTTAGGGGGGCTGAAGCTTTCTTT,CASSQGEWLRGAEAFF
TRBJ1-5,TRBD1,.,TRBV6-5,TGTGCCAGCTGGGACAGGGGAGATGGGCAGCCCCAGCATTTT,CASWDRGDGQPQHF
TRBJ1-4,TRBD1,once,TRBV18,TGTGCCAGCTCACTTAACAGGGGGGCGAATGAAAAACTGTTTTTT,CASSLNRGANEKLFF
TRBJ2-1,.,few,TRBV7-2,TGTGCCAGCAGCTTAGGACTAACCCGCAATGAGCAGTTCTTC,CASSLGLTRNEQFF
TRBJ2-7,.,.,TRBV5-1,TGCGCCAGCAGCTCGGGACACAGGGACCCTTACGAGCAGTACTTC,CASSSGHRDPYEQYF
TRBJ2-7,.,.,TRBV30,TGTGCCTGGAGTGTGGGCTACGAGCAGTACTTC,CAWSVGYEQYF
TRBJ1-1,.,.,TRBV29-1,TGCAGCGTTGAACCCCCCAGGATAAACACTGAAGCTTTCTTT,CSVEPPRINTEAFF
TRBJ2-5,.,.,TRBV20-1,TGCAGTGCTAGTGAGGTGGAAAGGACTCTACAAGAGACCCAGTACTTC,CSASEVERTLQETQYF
TRBJ1-1,.,.,TRBV19,TGTGCCAGTAGTCGTAGCGGGGCACTGATGAACACTGAAGCTTTCTTT,CASSRSGALMNTEAFF
TRBJ2-2,TRBD2,.,TRBV6-5,TGTGCCAGTCACACTAGCGGGGGGTTTGCCGGGGAGCTGTTTTTT,CASHTSGGFAGELFF
TRBJ2-1,.,few,TRBV27,TGTGCCAGCAGTTTATCGCGATACAATGAGCAGTTCTTC,CASSLSRYNEQFF
TRBJ1-5,.,.,TRBV28,TGTGCCAGCAGGCCCACCCTTGGTTCAGGCCAGCCCCAGCATTTT,CASRPTLGSGQPQHF
TRBJ1-1,.,.,TRBV4-3,TGCGCCAGCAGCCAAGATAGAATACAGGGCCTGAAGACTGAAGCTTTCTTT,CASSQDRIQGLKTEAFF
TRBJ2-1,.,.,TRBV30,TGTGCCTGGGGATGGACAGTCCTGAACCCCCAGTTCTTC,CAWGWTVLNPQFF
TRBJ2-6,TRBD2,.,TRBV7-3,TGTGCCAGCAGCTTAAGACCCTCAGCGGGGGGCCCCCCTGGGGCCAACGTCCTGACTTTC,CASSLRPSAGGPPGANVLTF
TRBJ1-5,.,.,TRBV3-1/TRBV3-2,TGTGCCAGCAGCCAAGAAGGTCAGCCCCAGCATTTT,CASSQEGQPQHF
TRBJ1-2,.,few,TRBV6-1,TGTGCCAGCAGTGAATCAGGGTACTATGGCTACACCTTC,CASSESGYYGYTF
TRBJ1-2,.,.,TRBV6-5,TGTGCCAGCAGTCAGACAGGACAGAGCTATGGCTACACCTTC,CASSQTGQSYGYTF
TRBJ2-3,TRBD2,once,TRBV10-2,TGCGCCAGCAGTGGGGGCGGGAGGGCTACAGATACGCAGTATTTT,CASSGGGRATDTQYF
TRBJ2-7,TRBD1,.,TRBV5-1,TGCGCCAGCAGCGGGGGACAGGGCAACTACGAGCAGTACTTC,CASSGGQGNYEQYF
TRBJ2-5,.,.,TRBV5-1,TGCGCCAGCAGCTTGTTGGGGGGACCGCAAGAGACCCAGTACTTC,CASSLLGGPQETQYF
TRBJ2-7,.,.,TRBV19,TGTGCCAGTAGTACCCAACACGGTGGATACGAGCAGTACTTC,CASSTQHGGYEQYF
TRBJ2-2,TRBD1,.,TRBV6-5,TGTGCCAGCAGGGGGACAGGGTTGAACGGGGAGCTGTTTTTT,CASRGTGLNGELFF
TRBJ2-5,.,.,TRBV30,TGTGCCTGGAGTGGAGTCCAAGAGACCCAGTACTTC,CAWSGVQETQYF